This TCR beta chain was obtained from a study of beta chain features in type 1 diabetes. V was trimmed by 0 bases and J by 6 bases, leaving 24 bases between them. This CDR3 comprises 18 residues. Germline values: CDR1 SGHNT, CDR2 YYREEE (reference sequence). Naive, central memory, regulatory and stem cell-like memory cells within the CD4+ compartment were sorted using CD45RO/CCR7/CD25/CD127/CD95/CD27. In its sample, this clone was seen a few times. Antigen: not known. Overall study findings and caveats: Researchers reported that naive, central memory and Treg TCRB repertoires appeared more similar in patients than in healthy donors. Moderate yet significant TCRB CDR3 shortening was seen in Type 1 diabetes patients in all four CD4+ subsets.

The sequenced template was cDNA made from the entire isolated RNA. The data were produced by immunoSEQ multiplex PCR, yet TCRdb's version contains in-frame clones alone and is incomplete. Of 640,000 or so clones listed, about an eighth were seen once; the top ten hold less than 0.025%. Sequenced sample: naive CD4+ T cells from blood. The sequence was collected from a man aged 18 to 35 with type 1 diabetes. This chain joins TRBV5-4 and TRBJ1-2; perhaps TRBD1 as D (6 bases). As DNA, the CDR3 is TGTGCCAGCAGCTTGGGGGCGGAACCAACAGGGACCCCGGATGGCTACACCTTC. It codes for CASSLGAEPTGTPDGYTF.